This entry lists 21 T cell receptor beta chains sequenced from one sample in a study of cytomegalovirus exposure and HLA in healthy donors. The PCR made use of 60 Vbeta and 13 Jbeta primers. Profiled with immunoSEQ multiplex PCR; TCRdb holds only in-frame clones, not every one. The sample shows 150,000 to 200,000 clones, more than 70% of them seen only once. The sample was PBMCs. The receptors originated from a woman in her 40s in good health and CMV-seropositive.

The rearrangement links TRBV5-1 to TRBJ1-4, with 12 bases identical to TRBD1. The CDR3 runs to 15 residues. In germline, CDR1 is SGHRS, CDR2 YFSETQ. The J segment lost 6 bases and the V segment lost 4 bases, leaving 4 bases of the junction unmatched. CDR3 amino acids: CASSGTGGADEKLFF. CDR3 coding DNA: TGCGCCAGCAGCGGGACAGGGGGCGCGGATGAAAAACTGTTTTTT.

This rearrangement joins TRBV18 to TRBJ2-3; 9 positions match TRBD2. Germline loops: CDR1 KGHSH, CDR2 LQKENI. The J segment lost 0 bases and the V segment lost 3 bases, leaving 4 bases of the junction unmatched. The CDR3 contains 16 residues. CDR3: CASSPTTSGSTDTQYF. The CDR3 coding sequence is TGTGCCAGCTCACCGACGACTAGCGGAAGCACAGATACGCAGTATTTT.

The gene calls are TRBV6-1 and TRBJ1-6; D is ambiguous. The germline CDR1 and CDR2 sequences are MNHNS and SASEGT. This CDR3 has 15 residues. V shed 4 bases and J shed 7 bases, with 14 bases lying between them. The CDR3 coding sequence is TGTGCCAGCAGTGTAAACAGCAGAACAAATTCACCCCTCCACTTT. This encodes CASSVNSRTNSPLHF.

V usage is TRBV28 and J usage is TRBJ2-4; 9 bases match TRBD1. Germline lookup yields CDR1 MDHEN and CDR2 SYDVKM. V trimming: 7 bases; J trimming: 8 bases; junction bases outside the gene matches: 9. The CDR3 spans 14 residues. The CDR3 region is CASTSGTGTDIQYF. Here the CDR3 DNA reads TGTGCCAGCACCTCCGGGACAGGGACCGACATTCAGTACTTC.

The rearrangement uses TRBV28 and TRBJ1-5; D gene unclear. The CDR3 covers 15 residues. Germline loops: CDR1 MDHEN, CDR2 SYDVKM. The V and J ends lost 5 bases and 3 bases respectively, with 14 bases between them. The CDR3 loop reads CASSRVLSVNQPQHF. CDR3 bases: TGTGCCAGCAGTAGGGTCCTTAGCGTCAATCAGCCCCAGCATTTT.

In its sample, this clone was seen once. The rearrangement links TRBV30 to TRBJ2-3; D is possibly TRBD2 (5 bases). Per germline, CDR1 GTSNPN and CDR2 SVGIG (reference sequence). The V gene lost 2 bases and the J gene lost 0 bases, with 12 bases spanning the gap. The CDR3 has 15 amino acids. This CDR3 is CAWSFGLTSTDTQYF. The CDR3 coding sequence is TGTGCCTGGAGTTTCGGACTTACTAGCACAGATACGCAGTATTTT.

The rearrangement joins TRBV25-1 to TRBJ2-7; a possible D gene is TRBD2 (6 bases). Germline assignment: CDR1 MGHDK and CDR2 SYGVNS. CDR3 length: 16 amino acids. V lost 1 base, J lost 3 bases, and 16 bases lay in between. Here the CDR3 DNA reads TGTGCCAGCAGTGAATCGCGGGGCGGGAAGCGCTACGAGCAGTACTTC. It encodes CASSESRGGKRYEQYF.

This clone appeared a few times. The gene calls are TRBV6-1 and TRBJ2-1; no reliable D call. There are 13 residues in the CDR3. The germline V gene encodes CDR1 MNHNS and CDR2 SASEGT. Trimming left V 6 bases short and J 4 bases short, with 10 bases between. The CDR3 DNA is TGTGCCAGCAGAGAACCTAGGTACAATGAGCAGTTCTTC. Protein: CASREPRYNEQFF.

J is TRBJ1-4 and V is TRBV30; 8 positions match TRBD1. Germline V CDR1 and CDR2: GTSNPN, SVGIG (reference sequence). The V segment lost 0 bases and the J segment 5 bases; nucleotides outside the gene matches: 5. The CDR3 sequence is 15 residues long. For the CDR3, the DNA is TGTGCCTGGAGTGTGCCGACAGGGGCAAATGAAAAACTGTTTTTT. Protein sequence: CAWSVPTGANEKLFF.

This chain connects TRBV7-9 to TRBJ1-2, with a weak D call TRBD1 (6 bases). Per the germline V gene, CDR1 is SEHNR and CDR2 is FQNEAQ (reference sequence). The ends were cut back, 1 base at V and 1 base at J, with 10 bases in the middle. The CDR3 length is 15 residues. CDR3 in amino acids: CASSLGTGYNYGYTF. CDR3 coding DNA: TGTGCCAGCAGCTTAGGAACAGGGTATAACTATGGCTACACCTTC.

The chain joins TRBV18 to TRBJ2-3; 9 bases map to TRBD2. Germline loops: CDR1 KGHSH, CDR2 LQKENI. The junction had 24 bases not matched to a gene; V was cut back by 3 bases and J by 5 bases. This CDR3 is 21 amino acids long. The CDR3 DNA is TGTGCCAGCTCACCTTTGAGAATTATGGAAAAGAGCGGGAGGCAAAGAGATACGCAGTATTTT. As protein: CASSPLRIMEKSGRQRDTQYF.

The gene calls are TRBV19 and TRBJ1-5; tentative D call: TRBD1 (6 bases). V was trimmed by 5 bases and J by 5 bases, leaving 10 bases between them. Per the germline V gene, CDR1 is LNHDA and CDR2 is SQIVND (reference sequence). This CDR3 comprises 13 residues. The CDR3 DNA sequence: TGTGCCAGTAGTCCCTACAGGGATCAGCCCCAGCATTTT. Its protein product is CASSPYRDQPQHF.

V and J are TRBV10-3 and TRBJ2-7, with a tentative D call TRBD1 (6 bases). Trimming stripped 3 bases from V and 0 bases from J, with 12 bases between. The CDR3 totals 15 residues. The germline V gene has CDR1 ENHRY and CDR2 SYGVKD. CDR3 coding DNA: TGTGCCATCAGTGAACTAGGGGGAAGCTCCTACGAGCAGTACTTC. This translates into CAISELGGSSYEQYF.

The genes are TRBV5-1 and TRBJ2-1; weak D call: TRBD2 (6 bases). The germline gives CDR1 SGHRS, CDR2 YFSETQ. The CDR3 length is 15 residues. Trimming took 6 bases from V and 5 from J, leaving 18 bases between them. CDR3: CASTWNVAANNEQFF. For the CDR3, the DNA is TGCGCCAGCACCTGGAACGTAGCGGCTAACAATGAGCAGTTCTTC.

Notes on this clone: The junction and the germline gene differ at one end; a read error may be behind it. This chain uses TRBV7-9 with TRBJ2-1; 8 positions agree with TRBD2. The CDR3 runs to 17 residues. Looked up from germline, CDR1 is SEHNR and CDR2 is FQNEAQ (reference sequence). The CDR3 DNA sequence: TGTTCCAGCAGCTCACGAGGGCCGGGGGGGTGGCACAATGAGCAGTTCTTC. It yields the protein CSSSSRGPGGWHNEQFF.

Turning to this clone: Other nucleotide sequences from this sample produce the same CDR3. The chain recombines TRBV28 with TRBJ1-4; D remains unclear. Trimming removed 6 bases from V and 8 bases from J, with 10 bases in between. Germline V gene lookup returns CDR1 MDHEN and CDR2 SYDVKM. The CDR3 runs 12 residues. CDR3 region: CASSLGGEKLFF. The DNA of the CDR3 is TGTGCCAGCAGCCTTGGAGGCGAAAAACTGTTTTTT.

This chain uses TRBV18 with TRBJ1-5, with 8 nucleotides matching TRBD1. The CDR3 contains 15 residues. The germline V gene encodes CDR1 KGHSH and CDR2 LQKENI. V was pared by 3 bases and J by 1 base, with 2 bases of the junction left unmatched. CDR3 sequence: CASSPDRASNQPQHF. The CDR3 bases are TGTGCCAGCTCACCGGACAGGGCGAGCAATCAGCCCCAGCATTTT. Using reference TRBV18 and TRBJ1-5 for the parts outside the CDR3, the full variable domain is NAGVMQNPRHLVRRRGQEARLRCSPMKGHSHVYWYRQLPEEGLKFMVYLQKENIIDESGMPKERFSAEFPKEGPSILRIQQVVRGDSAAYFCASSPDRASNQPQHFGDGTRLSIL.

CDR3 region: CASSSGSTGETQYF. The CDR3 DNA follows: TGTGCCAGTAGTTCGGGGTCTACGGGAGAGACCCAGTACTTC. The V gene is TRBV19, the J gene TRBJ2-5, with D possibly matching TRBD2 (5 bases). This CDR3 is 14 amino acids long. CDR1 is LNHDA, CDR2 SQIVND, per germline (reference sequence). V dropped 5 bases and J dropped 4 bases, with 14 bases sitting between them.

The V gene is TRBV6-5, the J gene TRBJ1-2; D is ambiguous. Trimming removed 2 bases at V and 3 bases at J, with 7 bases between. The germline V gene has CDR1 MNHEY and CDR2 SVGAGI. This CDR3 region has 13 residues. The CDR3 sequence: CASSYVPDYGYTF. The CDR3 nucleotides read TGTGCCAGCAGTTACGTCCCGGACTATGGCTACACCTTC.

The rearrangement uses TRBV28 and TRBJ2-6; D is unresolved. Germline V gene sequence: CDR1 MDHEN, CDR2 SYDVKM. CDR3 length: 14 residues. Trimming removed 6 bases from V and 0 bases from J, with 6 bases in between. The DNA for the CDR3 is TGTGCCAGCAGGTCGAGCTCTGGGGCCAACGTCCTGACTTTC. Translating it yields CASRSSSGANVLTF.

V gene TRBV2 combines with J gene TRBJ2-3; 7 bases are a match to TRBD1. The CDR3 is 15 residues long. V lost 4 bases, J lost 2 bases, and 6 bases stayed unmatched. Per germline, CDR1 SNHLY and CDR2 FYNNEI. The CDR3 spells CASSVRDSYTDTQYF. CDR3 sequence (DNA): TGTGCCAGCAGTGTCCGGGACAGCTACACAGATACGCAGTATTTT.